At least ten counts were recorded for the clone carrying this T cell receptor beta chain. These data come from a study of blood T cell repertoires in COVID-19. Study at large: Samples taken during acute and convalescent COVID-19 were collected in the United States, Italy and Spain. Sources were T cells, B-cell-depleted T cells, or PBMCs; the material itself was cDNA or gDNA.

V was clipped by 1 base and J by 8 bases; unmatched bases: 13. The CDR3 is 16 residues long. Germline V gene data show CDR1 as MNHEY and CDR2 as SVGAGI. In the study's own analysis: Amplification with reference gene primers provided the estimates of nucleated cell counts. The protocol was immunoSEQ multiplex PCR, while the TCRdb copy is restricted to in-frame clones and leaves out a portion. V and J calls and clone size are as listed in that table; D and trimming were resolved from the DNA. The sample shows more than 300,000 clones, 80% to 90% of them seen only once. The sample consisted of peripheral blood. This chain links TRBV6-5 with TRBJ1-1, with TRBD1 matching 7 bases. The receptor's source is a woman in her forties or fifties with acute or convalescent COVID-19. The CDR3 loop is CASSYWRGQEKLEAFF. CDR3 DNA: TGTGCCAGCAGTTACTGGAGGGGGCAGGAAAAGTTAGAAGCTTTCTTT.